This TCR beta chain derives from a study of blood T cell repertoires in COVID-19. The overall study: Sites across the United States, Italy and Spain contributed samples from acute and convalescent COVID-19.

Here immunoSEQ multiplex PCR was the method, and the copy in TCRdb shows in-frame clones only, minus some. The repertoire has roughly 150,000 clones, around nine tenths of them found once; the top ten carry 2.4%. Trimming removed 0 bases from V and 4 bases from J; junction bases left unmatched: 4. From germline, CDR1 is SGHRS and CDR2 YFSETQ. This CDR3 is 16 amino acids long. The sequence was collected from a woman in her 70s with acute or convalescent COVID-19. Sequencing was carried out using peripheral blood. The chain joins TRBV5-1 to TRBJ2-5; 12 nucleotides line up with TRBD1. The CDR3, as DNA: TGCGCCAGCAGCTTGGGGAAGGGACAGGGGGCAGAGACCCAGTACTTC. Amino acids: CASSLGKGQGAETQYF.